This passage covers 25 T cell receptor beta chains from one sample sequenced in a study of blood T cells in healthy people across ages. Combining a sample-barcoded 5' primer with a J-beta primer mix, a second PCR ran for roughly 6 to 12 cycles. TCRdb redid the calling of the 5' RACE reads with MiXCR, one entry per CDR3 protein. In the table there are about 320,000 distinct CDR3 sequences, about 25% of which are singletons. The sequencing sample was made of blood. These receptors all stem from a woman in her 70s in good health.

This clonotype has only a few counts. This sequence joins TRBV12-5 and TRBJ2-1; D call uncertain. V dropped 4 bases and J dropped 5 bases, with 9 bases sitting between them. Germline V gene lookup returns CDR1 LGHNT and CDR2 FRNRAP. The CDR3 is 13 amino acids. The CDR3 is CASGWWPNNEQFF. CDR3 bases: TGTGCTAGTGGTTGGTGGCCCAACAATGAGCAGTTCTTC.

The chain has TRBV7-3 and TRBJ2-1, with D unresolved. This CDR3 contains 13 residues. The germline V and J ends were trimmed by 2 bases and 5 bases, with 7 bases remaining between them. CDR1 is SGHTA, CDR2 FQGTGA, per germline. CDR3 sequence reads: CASSLAPNNEQFF. The CDR3 DNA sequence: TGTGCCAGCAGCTTAGCACCCAACAATGAGCAGTTCTTC. The full variable domain, rest sourced from reference TRBV7-3 and TRBJ2-1, is GAGVSQTPSNKVTEKGKYVELRCDPISGHTALYWYRQSLGQGPEFLIYFQGTGAADDSGLPNDRFFAVRPEGSVSTLKIQRTERGDSAVYLCASSLAPNNEQFFGPGTRLTVL.

In this sample, this clonotype turned up a few times. The chain carries TRBV6-6 and TRBJ1-5, with D possibly TRBD1 on 5 matching bases. The CDR3 has 14 residues. Germline V gene sequence: CDR1 MNHNY, CDR2 SVGAGI (reference sequence). Trimming stripped 2 bases from V and 4 bases from J, with 9 bases between. The CDR3 here is CASSYDGGNQPQHF. CDR3 sequence (DNA): TGTGCCAGCAGTTACGACGGGGGAAATCAGCCCCAGCATTTT.

The sample holds a few counts of this clonotype. This chain links TRBV29-1 with TRBJ2-5; the D gene is possibly TRBD1 (5 bases). The J call may be wrong; the DNA end is better matched by TRBJ2-7. CDR3 length equals 11 residues. Per germline, CDR1 SQVTM and CDR2 ANQGSEA. For the CDR3, the DNA is TGCAGCGTTGATAAAGGGGCCGAGCAGTACTTC. Its protein product is CSVDKGAEQYF.

The J gene is TRBJ2-1, the V gene TRBV6-2 or TRBV6-3; D ambiguous. CDR3 size: 11 residues. CDR1 and CDR2 from the germline V gene are MNHEY and SVGEGT. The V gene lost 5 bases and the J gene lost 7 bases, with 6 bases spanning the gap. CDR3 DNA sequence: TGTGCCAGCAGTATTGGGAATGAGCAGTTCTTC. It codes for CASSIGNEQFF.

The genes are TRBV5-5 and TRBJ2-7; TRBD1 matches 8 bases. V gave up 4 bases and J gave up 3 bases; unmatched junction bases: 9. CDR3 length: 15 residues. Germline values: CDR1 SGHKS, CDR2 YYEKEE (reference sequence). CDR3: CASSQRTGLNYEQYF. CDR3 nucleotides: TGTGCCAGCAGCCAGAGGACAGGGCTGAACTACGAGCAGTACTTC.

This clonotype has at least ten counts. The chain recombines TRBV12-3 or TRBV12-4 with TRBJ2-5, with no clear D. Judging by the DNA end, TRBJ2-1 fits better; the J call may be wrong. The CDR3 covers 11 residues. This CDR3 reads CASRYFNEQFF. The CDR3 DNA reads as TGTGCCAGCAGGTACTTCAATGAGCAGTTCTTC.

This clonotype was seen only a few times. The CDR3 sequence: CATSRARVGEKLFF. The DNA for the CDR3 is TGTGCCACCAGCAGAGCCAGGGTTGGGGAAAAACTGTTTTTT. The chain uses TRBV15 and TRBJ1-4; the D gene is possibly TRBD1 (5 bases). The CDR3 consists of 14 residues. Germline CDR1 is LNHNV and CDR2 is YYDKDF (reference sequence). The V end lost 1 base, the J end lost 8 bases, and 11 bases lay between the germline ends. The variable domain in full, completed from reference TRBV15 and TRBJ1-4, reads DAMVIQNPRYQVTQFGKPVTLSCSQTLNHNVMYWYQQKSSQAPKLLFHYYDKDFNNEADTPDNFQSRRPNTSFCFLDIRSPGLGDTAMYLCATSRARVGEKLFFGSGTQLSVL.

This clonotype turned up a few times. V usage is TRBV6-2 or TRBV6-3 and J usage is TRBJ2-7; 9 bases align to TRBD2. Gene TRBJ2-1 matches the end of the DNA better, so the J call may be wrong. The germline V gene has CDR1 MNHEY and CDR2 SVGEGT. The CDR3 sequence is 13 residues long. CDR3 in DNA: TGTGCCAGCAGTTCATTAGCGGGAGTTGAGCAGTTCTTC. Its translation is CASSSLAGVEQFF.

V usage is TRBV9 and J usage is TRBJ1-1; the match to TRBD1 covers 9 bases. Per germline, CDR1 SGDLS and CDR2 YYNGEE. The CDR3 is 14 residues long. V shed 7 bases and J 2 bases; nucleotides not matched to a gene: 6. For the CDR3, the DNA is TGTGCCAGCGGAACAGGGGGCCCTAACACTGAAGCTTTCTTT. This codes for CASGTGGPNTEAFF. The entire variable domain, with the rest obtained from reference TRBV9 and TRBJ1-1, is as follows: DSGVTQTPKHLITATGQRVTLRCSPRSGDLSVYWYQQSLDQGLQFLIQYYNGEERAKGNILERFSAQQFPDLHSELNLSSLELGDSALYFCASGTGGPNTEAFFGQGTRLTVV.

The genes are TRBV6-2 or TRBV6-3 and TRBJ1-1, with D unresolved. CDR1 and CDR2 (germline): MNHEY, SVGEGT. V gave up 1 base and J gave up 0 bases, with 6 bases separating them. The CDR3 length is 14 residues. CDR3 sequence reads: CASSYWMMNTEAFF. The CDR3 coding sequence is TGTGCCAGCAGTTACTGGATGATGAACACTGAAGCTTTCTTT.

The rearrangement uses TRBV2 and TRBJ2-7; D unresolved. CDR1 is SNHLY and CDR2 is FYNNEI in the germline V gene. With 8 bases removed from V and 5 bases from J, the gap between germline ends came to 10 bases. The CDR3 contains 11 residues. CDR3 sequence reads: CASLGLNEQYF. CDR3 nucleotide sequence: TGTGCCAGCCTGGGCCTAAACGAGCAGTACTTC. The variable domain in full, with the rest retrieved from reference TRBV2 and TRBJ2-7, is EPEVTQTPSHQVTQMGQEVILRCVPISNHLYFYWYRQILGQKVEFLVSFYNNEISEKSEIFDDQFSVERPDGSNFTLKIRSTKLEDSAMYFCASLGLNEQYFGPGTRLTVT.

The chain is built from TRBV7-9 and TRBJ1-2; D is unresolved. CDR1 and CDR2 from the germline V gene are SEHNR and FQNEAQ (reference sequence). The V and J ends lost 1 base and 6 bases respectively, with 9 bases between them. The CDR3 runs to 13 residues. This chain's CDR3 is CASSLGRAHGYTF. CDR3 coding DNA: TGTGCCAGCAGCTTAGGCCGGGCCCATGGCTACACCTTC. The whole variable domain, remainder taken from reference TRBV7-9 and TRBJ1-2, is DTGVSQNPRHKITKRGQNVTFRCDPISEHNRLYWYRQTLGQGPEFLTYFQNEAQLEKSRLLSDRFSAERPKGSFSTLEIQRTEQGDSAMYLCASSLGRAHGYTFGSGTRLTVV.

CDR3 coding DNA: TGTGCCAGCAGCGCCGGGGGCCCTGCCGGGATGTCCCCCTACAATGAGCAGTTCTTC. Protein sequence: CASSAGGPAGMSPYNEQFF. The chain employs TRBV2 and TRBJ2-1; D may be TRBD1 or TRBD2 (6 bases each). Trimming cost V 6 bases and J 2 bases, with 26 bases left between them. The CDR3 has 19 amino acids. Germline CDR1 and CDR2: SNHLY and FYNNEI.

The V call is TRBV28, the J call TRBJ2-1; the match to TRBD1 covers 10 bases. V shed 0 bases and J 6 bases; nucleotides not matched to a gene: 5. This CDR3 spans 16 amino acids. From germline, CDR1 is MDHEN and CDR2 SYDVKM. CDR3 DNA sequence: TGTGCCAGCAGTTTATGGGGGACAGGGGTCCCCAATGAGCAGTTCTTC. Translating it yields CASSLWGTGVPNEQFF.

The V and J genes are TRBV29-1 and TRBJ1-2, with D unclear. This CDR3 has 11 amino acids. V gave up 0 bases and J gave up 8 bases, with 7 bases separating them. The V gene's germline CDR1 is SQVTM and CDR2 ANQGSEA. The CDR3 DNA follows: TGCAGCGTTGAAGAGGGGTGGGGCTACACCTTC. Protein: CSVEEGWGYTF.

This chain connects TRBV20-1 to TRBJ2-1; D not resolved. V shed 0 bases and J shed 8 bases, with 8 bases lying between them. The germline V gene has CDR1 DFQATT and CDR2 SNEGSKA (reference sequence). CDR3 length: 12 amino acids. The CDR3 region has the DNA TGCAGTGCTAGAGATGTGGGGTATGAGCAGTTCTTC. Its protein product is CSARDVGYEQFF.

This chain connects TRBV5-5 to TRBJ1-6; 10 nucleotides agree with TRBD1. The trim removed 4 bases at V and 5 bases at J, leaving 3 bases unmatched. The germline CDR1 and CDR2 sequences are SGHKS and YYEKEE (reference sequence). The CDR3 consists of 15 residues. CDR3 in amino acids: CASSRTGGDNSPLHF. As DNA, the CDR3 is TGTGCCAGCAGCAGGACAGGGGGGGATAATTCACCCCTCCACTTT.

This chain links TRBV6-5 with TRBJ2-4; 11 nucleotides match TRBD2. The trim removed 5 bases at V and 8 bases at J, leaving 2 bases unmatched. The germline gives CDR1 MNHEY, CDR2 SVGAGI. CDR3 size: 13 residues. CDR3 in DNA: TGTGCCAGCAGTATGGGACTAGCGGACATTCAGTACTTC. Translating gives CASSMGLADIQYF.

This chain joins TRBV27 and TRBJ2-3, with 10 nucleotides matching TRBD2. The trim removed 10 bases at V and 1 base at J, leaving 8 bases unmatched. This CDR3 region has 15 residues. CDR1 is MNHEY, CDR2 SMNVEV, per germline (reference sequence). The CDR3 nucleotides are TGTGCCACAACCATAGCGGGAGGCCGCACAGATACGCAGTATTTT. This gives the protein CATTIAGGRTDTQYF.

Only a few counts were recorded for this clonotype. The chain uses TRBV29-1 and TRBJ2-5, with D tentatively TRBD1 (6 bases). Germline V gene sequence: CDR1 SQVTM, CDR2 ANQGSEA. Between the trimmed V and J ends, which lost 8 bases and 1 base, there was a span of 14 bases. The CDR3 contains 13 residues. The CDR3 loop is CSTRDTFQETQYF. DNA for the CDR3: TGCAGCACTCGGGACACCTTCCAAGAGACCCAGTACTTC. Full variable domain (missing parts from reference TRBV29-1 and TRBJ2-5): SAVISQKPSRDICQRGTSLTIQCQVDSQVTMMFWYRQQPGQSLTLIATANQGSEATYESGFVIDKFPISRPNLTFSTLTVSNMSPEDSSIYLCSTRDTFQETQYFGPGTRLLVL.

Only a few counts were recorded for this clonotype. This chain connects TRBV4-1 to TRBJ2-6; D possibly corresponds to TRBD2 (6 bases). V was clipped by 4 bases and J by 0 bases, with 13 bases between them. This CDR3 spans 17 amino acids. Germline V lookup: CDR1 MGHRA, CDR2 YSYEKL. CDR3 nucleotide sequence: TGCGCCAGCAGCCCCCGGGACTCGAACTCTGGGGCCAACGTCCTGACTTTC. Its protein product is CASSPRDSNSGANVLTF.

This sequence joins TRBV7-9 and TRBJ2-3, with D possibly being TRBD2 (6 bases). The germline gives CDR1 SEHNR, CDR2 FQNEAQ (reference sequence). Trimming shortened V by 5 bases and J by 1 base, and 13 bases separated the two germline ends. The CDR3 spans 15 residues. CDR3 sequence reads: CASSPGDFRTDTQYF. The CDR3 region has the DNA TGTGCCAGCAGCCCTGGGGACTTTCGCACAGATACGCAGTATTTT.

On this clonotype: One end of the junction varies from germline; a read error may be responsible. The rearrangement joins TRBV4-1 to TRBJ1-2, with D possibly TRBD1 on 6 matching bases. Germline V gene lookup returns CDR1 MGHRA and CDR2 YSYEKL. CDR3 size: 16 residues. The CDR3 coding sequence is TGCGCCAGCAGCCAGGGGGACCACAGGGACAACTATGGCTACGCCTTC. Protein product: CASSQGDHRDNYGYAF.

Only a few counts were recorded for this clonotype. The chain links TRBV27 to TRBJ2-7; possible D gene TRBD1, 6 bases. This CDR3 is built from 16 residues. From germline, CDR1 is MNHEY and CDR2 SMNVEV (reference sequence). The germline V and J ends were trimmed by 4 bases and 0 bases, with 16 bases remaining between them. The CDR3 reads CASSSTGSKSSYEQYF. In DNA form, the CDR3 reads TGTGCCAGCAGTTCGACAGGCTCCAAGAGCTCCTACGAGCAGTACTTC.